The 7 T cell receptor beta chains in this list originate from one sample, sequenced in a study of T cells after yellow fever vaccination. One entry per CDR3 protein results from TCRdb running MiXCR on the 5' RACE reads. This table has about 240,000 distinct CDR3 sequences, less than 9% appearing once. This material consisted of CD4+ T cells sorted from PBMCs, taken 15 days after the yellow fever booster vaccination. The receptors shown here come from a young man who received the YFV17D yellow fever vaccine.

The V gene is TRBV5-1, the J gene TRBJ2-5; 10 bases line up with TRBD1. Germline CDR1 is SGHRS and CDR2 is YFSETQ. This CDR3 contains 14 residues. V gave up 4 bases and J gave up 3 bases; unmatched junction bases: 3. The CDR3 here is CASSAGQGKETQYF. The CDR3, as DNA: TGCGCCAGCAGCGCGGGACAGGGGAAAGAGACCCAGTACTTC.

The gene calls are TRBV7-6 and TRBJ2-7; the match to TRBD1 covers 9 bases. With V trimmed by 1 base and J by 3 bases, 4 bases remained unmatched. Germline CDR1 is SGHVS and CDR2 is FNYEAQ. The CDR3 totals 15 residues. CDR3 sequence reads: CASSLVGTGLYEQYF. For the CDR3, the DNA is TGTGCCAGCAGCTTAGTAGGGACAGGGCTCTACGAGCAGTACTTC.

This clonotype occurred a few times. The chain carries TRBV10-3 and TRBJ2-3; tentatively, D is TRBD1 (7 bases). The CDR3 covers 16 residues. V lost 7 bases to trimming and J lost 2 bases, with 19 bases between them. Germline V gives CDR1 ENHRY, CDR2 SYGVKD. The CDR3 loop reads CAINAGGTLFTDTQYF. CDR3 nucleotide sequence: TGTGCCATCAACGCAGGGGGGACCCTCTTCACAGATACGCAGTATTTT.

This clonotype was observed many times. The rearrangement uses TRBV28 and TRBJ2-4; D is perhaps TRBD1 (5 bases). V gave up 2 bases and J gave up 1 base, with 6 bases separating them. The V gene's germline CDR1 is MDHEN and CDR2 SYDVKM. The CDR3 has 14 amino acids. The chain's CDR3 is CASSLPGAKNIQYF. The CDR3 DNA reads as TGTGCCAGCAGTTTACCAGGGGCCAAAAACATTCAGTACTTC.

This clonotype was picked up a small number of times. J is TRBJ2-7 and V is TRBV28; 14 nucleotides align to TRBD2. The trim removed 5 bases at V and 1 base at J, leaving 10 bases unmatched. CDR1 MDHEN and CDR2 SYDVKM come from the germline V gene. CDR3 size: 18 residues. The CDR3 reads CASSPSGLAGAGSYEQYF. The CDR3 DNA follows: TGTGCCAGCAGTCCTTCGGGACTAGCGGGAGCGGGGTCCTACGAGCAGTACTTC. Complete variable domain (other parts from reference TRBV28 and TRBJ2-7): DVKVTQSSRYLVKRTGEKVFLECVQDMDHENMFWYRQDPGLGLRLIYFSYDVKMKEKGDIPEGYSVSREKKERFSLILESASTNQTSMYLCASSPSGLAGAGSYEQYFGPGTRLTVT.

The CDR3 DNA sequence: TGCAGTGCTGGGGACTGGGCAGATAAACTTGAAGCTTTCTTT. Its translation: CSAGDWADKLEAFF. V and J are TRBV20-1 and TRBJ1-1, with D perhaps TRBD1 (5 bases). There are 14 residues in the CDR3. V was shortened by 5 bases and J by 7 bases, with 20 bases between the two germline ends. Looked up from germline, CDR1 is DFQATT and CDR2 is SNEGSKA (reference sequence).

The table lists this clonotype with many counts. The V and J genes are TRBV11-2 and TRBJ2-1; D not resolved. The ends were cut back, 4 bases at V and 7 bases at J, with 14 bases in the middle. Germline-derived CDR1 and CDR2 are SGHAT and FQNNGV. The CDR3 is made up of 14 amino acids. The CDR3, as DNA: TGTGCCAGCAGCTCCTCCGGTGGAGTAAATGAGCAGTTCTTC. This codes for CASSSSGGVNEQFF.